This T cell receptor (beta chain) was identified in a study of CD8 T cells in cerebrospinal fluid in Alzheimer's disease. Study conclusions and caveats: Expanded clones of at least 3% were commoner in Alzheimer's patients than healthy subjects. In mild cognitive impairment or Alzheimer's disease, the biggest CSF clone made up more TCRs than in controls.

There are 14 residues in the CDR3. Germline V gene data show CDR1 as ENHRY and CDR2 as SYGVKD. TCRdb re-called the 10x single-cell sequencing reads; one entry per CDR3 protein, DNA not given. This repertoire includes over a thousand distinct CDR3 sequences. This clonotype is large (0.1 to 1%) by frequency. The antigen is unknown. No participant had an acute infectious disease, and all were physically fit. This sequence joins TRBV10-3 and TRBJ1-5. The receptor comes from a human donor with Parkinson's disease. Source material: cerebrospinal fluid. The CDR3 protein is CAISRESGNQPQHF.